These 9 T cell receptor beta chains came from one sample sequenced in a study of blood T cell repertoires in COVID-19. Profiling relied on immunoSEQ multiplex PCR, and the TCRdb table lists in-frame clones only, not all of them. The sample records tens of thousands of clones, 87% being singletons. Sequenced sample: peripheral blood. The receptors derive from a human donor in a cohort sampled during active COVID-19.

The V gene is TRBV6-4, the J gene TRBJ1-4; 7 nucleotides align to TRBD1. The CDR3 runs to 15 residues. V gave up 4 bases and J gave up 8 bases; unmatched junction bases: 10. Germline assignment: CDR1 MRHNA and CDR2 SNTAGT. The CDR3 nucleotides read TGTGCCAGCAGTGCCGAGACAGGGCCGAACGAAAAACTGTTTTTT. The encoded protein is CASSAETGPNEKLFF.

The CDR3 bases are TGCGCCAGCAGCCAGGGGACAGGGGGCGGTTCTGAGACCCAGTACTTC. Protein product: CASSQGTGGGSETQYF. The chain uses TRBV4-1 and TRBJ2-5; TRBD1 matches 12 bases. This CDR3 has 16 amino acids. The germline V gene has CDR1 MGHRA and CDR2 YSYEKL. Unmatched junction bases numbered 7, after V lost 3 bases and J lost 5 bases.

The chain couples TRBV29-1 to TRBJ2-1, with 11 bases matching TRBD2. Germline V gene lookup returns CDR1 SQVTM and CDR2 ANQGSEA. CDR3 length: 14 amino acids. V was clipped by 5 bases and J by 9 bases; unmatched bases: 9. The CDR3 nucleotides are TGCAGCGTTAAGACTAGCGGGGTAGGGGGTGAGCAGTTCTTC. Protein sequence: CSVKTSGVGGEQFF.

The rearrangement joins TRBV5-6 to TRBJ1-5, with a weak D call TRBD1 (6 bases). V dropped 0 bases and J dropped 6 bases, with 13 bases sitting between them. This CDR3 is 15 amino acids long. Germline V gene lookup returns CDR1 SGHDT and CDR2 YYEEEE. The CDR3 region is CASSLAGGGGQPQHF. Here the CDR3 DNA reads TGTGCCAGCAGCTTGGCCGGGGGGGGCGGTCAGCCCCAGCATTTT.

The rearrangement links TRBV6-2 or TRBV6-3 to TRBJ2-7; the D gene is possibly TRBD1 (6 bases). The V gene lost 5 bases and the J gene lost 6 bases, with 14 bases spanning the gap. The CDR3 has 13 residues. Looked up from germline, CDR1 is MNHEY and CDR2 is SVGEGT. The CDR3 nucleotides read TGTGCCAGCAGTCCCGACAGGAGGACCGAGCAGTACTTC. Its translation is CASSPDRRTEQYF.

CDR3 residues: CASSPTGGSNQPQHF. For the CDR3, the DNA is TGTGCCAGCAGCCCGACAGGGGGAAGCAATCAGCCCCAGCATTTT. This sequence joins TRBV7-9 and TRBJ1-5; 9 positions match TRBD1. Germline CDR1 and CDR2: SEHNR and FQNEAQ (reference sequence). Trimming took 5 bases from V and 1 from J; bases not matched to a gene: 3. This CDR3 is built from 15 residues.

V is TRBV2 and J is TRBJ2-7, with 11 bases matching TRBD1. The CDR3 spans 13 residues. CDR1 and CDR2 from the germline V gene are SNHLY and FYNNEI. V shed 7 bases, J shed 4 bases, and the junction held 3 bases outside the gene matches. In nucleotides, the CDR3 is TGTGCCAGCACGGGACAGGGGGTTTACGAGCAGTACTTC. Translating it yields CASTGQGVYEQYF.

The rearrangement joins TRBV4-1 to TRBJ1-1; 7 bases map to TRBD1. Unmatched junction bases numbered 9, after V lost 4 bases and J lost 7 bases. Germline V gene sequence: CDR1 MGHRA, CDR2 YSYEKL. The CDR3 loop spans 14 amino acids. Here the CDR3 reads CASSRYGTAGEAFF. The CDR3 DNA sequence: TGCGCCAGCAGCCGATATGGGACAGCTGGTGAAGCTTTCTTT.

V and J are TRBV27 and TRBJ1-2; 9 bases are shared with TRBD1. Germline lookup yields CDR1 MNHEY and CDR2 SMNVEV (reference sequence). CDR3 length: 15 residues. The V gene end was trimmed by 5 bases and the J gene end by 2 bases; junction bases not matched to a gene: 6. CDR3 sequence reads: CASSPWDRVNYGYTF. DNA for the CDR3: TGTGCCAGCAGTCCCTGGGACAGGGTAAACTATGGCTACACCTTC.